This paragraph covers one T cell receptor (beta chain) sequence. The sample comes from a study of blood T cell repertoires in COVID-19. Turning to the study itself: Acute-phase and convalescent COVID-19 samples originated in the United States, Italy and Spain. The cDNA or gDNA used as material had been derived from T cells, B-cell-depleted T cells, or PBMCs.

Original processing notes: Estimation of nucleated cell counts relied on the amplification of reference gene primers. Sequencing was performed with immunoSEQ multiplex PCR; in TCRdb, only in-frame clones are kept and a portion is missing. V and J calls and clone size are as listed in that table; D and trimming were resolved from the DNA. The data contain approximately 150,000 clones, roughly 87% of them singletons. The length of the CDR3 is 16 residues. Germline loops: CDR1 MNHEY, CDR2 SVGAGI. Trimming removed 2 bases from V and 2 bases from J, with 13 bases in between. The sample consisted of peripheral blood. The genes are TRBV6-5 and TRBJ2-1; a weak D match, TRBD2 (5 bases). The clonotype was recovered from a human donor in a cohort sampled during active COVID-19. CDR3 in amino acids: CASSYERSRTYNEQFF. The CDR3 bases are TGTGCCAGCAGTTACGAGCGGAGCAGAACCTACAATGAGCAGTTCTTC.